This T cell receptor (beta chain) was obtained from a study of CD8+ T cells in alopecia areata. RNA, once extracted, was reverse transcribed into cDNA for use as the sequencing template. TCRdb keeps only in-frame clones here, not all; method: immunoSEQ multiplex PCR. The sample gives almost 250,000 clones, 67% of which show up once; approximately 1.2% is in the top ten. In germline, CDR1 is SEHNR, CDR2 FQNEAQ (reference sequence). The V end lost 1 base, the J end lost 0 bases, and 9 bases lay between the germline ends. This CDR3 spans 15 amino acids. Lesional scalp punch biopsies and peripheral blood came from alopecia areata patients.

Here the sequenced sample was CD4+ T cells sorted from blood, taken at week 0. The TCR sequence derives from a human donor with alopecia areata. V is TRBV7-9 and J is TRBJ1-1; no clear D. The CDR3 sequence is CASSLVGSLNTEAFF. The CDR3 DNA is TGTGCCAGCAGCTTAGTTGGCAGCTTGAACACTGAAGCTTTCTTT.